This TCR beta chain was observed in a study of early T cells in non-severe SARS-CoV-2 infection. Study-wide background: Sequencing of unsorted whole blood was done on bulk RNA, leaving chains unpaired. The study, taken as a whole, reports: Matching results from VDJdb favored anti-spike CD8 responses, leaving private and CD4 specificities undetected.

Researchers attached unique molecular identifiers to individual cDNA molecules. TCRdb processed the 5' RACE reads anew with MiXCR; each CDR3 protein has one entry. Among about 42,000 distinct CDR3 sequences listed, 7% to 7.5% were seen once. A few counts support this clonotype. Its specificity is unknown. Germline CDR1 and CDR2: SEHNR and FQNEAQ (reference sequence). V was pared by 4 bases and J by 6 bases, with 5 bases of the junction left unmatched. The CDR3 has 14 amino acids. Sequencing was performed on whole blood. This TCR was sampled from an adult who was a healthcare worker with PCR-confirmed SARS-CoV-2 infection or an uninfected control (not recorded which). The genes are TRBV7-9 and TRBJ2-1; 8 nucleotides agree with TRBD1. CDR3 coding DNA: TGTGCCAGCAGCTCGACAGGGGTGGTCAATGAGCAGTTCTTC. It translates to CASSSTGVVNEQFF.